One sample yielded the 8 T cell receptor beta chains listed below, sequenced in a study of blood T cell repertoires in COVID-19. Profiled with immunoSEQ multiplex PCR; TCRdb holds only in-frame clones, not every one. The table includes roughly 410,000 clones, roughly 86% detected once. The sample taken for sequencing was peripheral blood. These TCRs come from a woman aged 60-75 years with COVID-19, enrolled during active disease.

CDR3: CASSVQGFSEAFF. The CDR3 bases are TGTGCCAGTAGTGTTCAGGGGTTCTCTGAAGCTTTCTTT. The chain carries TRBV19 and TRBJ1-1; the D gene is possibly TRBD1 (6 bases). The CDR3 is made up of 13 amino acids. The V gene lost 5 bases and the J gene lost 6 bases, with 13 bases spanning the gap. Germline lookup yields CDR1 LNHDA and CDR2 SQIVND (reference sequence).

This sequence joins TRBV24-1 and TRBJ2-3; a weak D match, TRBD2 (5 bases). The CDR3 covers 15 residues. Germline CDR1 reads KGHDR; CDR2 reads SFDVKD. With 1 base removed from V and 2 bases from J, the gap between germline ends came to 9 bases. The CDR3 DNA sequence: TGTGCCACCAGTGATTTCAGACGGGACACAGATACGCAGTATTTT. It codes for CATSDFRRDTDTQYF.

The chain combines TRBV9 with TRBJ2-5; D is perhaps TRBD2 (8 bases). The CDR3 consists of 17 residues. Trimming took 0 bases from V and 7 from J, leaving 22 bases between them. The V gene's germline CDR1 is SGDLS and CDR2 YYNGEE. CDR3 bases: TGTGCCAGCAGCGTAGATAGGGACAGCGGGGGTGATGGGACCCAGTACTTC. Translation gives CASSVDRDSGGDGTQYF.

The chain links TRBV12-3 or TRBV12-4 to TRBJ2-3; D uncertain. The length of the CDR3 is 12 residues. V lost 7 bases, J lost 4 bases, and 9 bases lay in between. The chain's CDR3 is CASNREADTQYF. CDR3 sequence (DNA): TGTGCCAGCAATCGTGAGGCAGATACGCAGTATTTT.

J is TRBJ1-1 and V is TRBV6-1, with TRBD1 matching 7 bases. Germline lookup yields CDR1 MNHNS and CDR2 SASEGT. The CDR3 runs to 15 residues. J gave up 2 bases and V 2 bases, and 5 bases lay outside the gene matches. The CDR3 loop is CASSELGQINTEAFF. The CDR3 nucleotides read TGTGCCAGCAGTGAATTGGGACAGATTAACACTGAAGCTTTCTTT.

This rearrangement joins TRBV2 to TRBJ2-3, with a weak D call TRBD1 (5 bases). The CDR3 is 14 amino acids. V lost 7 bases and J 6 bases, leaving 17 bases between the germline ends. CDR1 is SNHLY and CDR2 is FYNNEI in the germline V gene. CDR3: CASKAGRSSDTQYF. In DNA, the CDR3 is TGTGCCAGCAAGGCAGGGCGGTCGTCTGATACGCAGTATTTT.

A few counts support this clone. This chain joins TRBV7-6 and TRBJ1-1; D might be TRBD1 (5 bases). Germline V gene lookup returns CDR1 SGHVS and CDR2 FNYEAQ. The CDR3 totals 14 residues. The V end was cut by 5 bases, the J end by 5 bases, with 15 bases between. CDR3 region: CASSPTREGTEAFF. The CDR3 nucleotides are TGTGCCAGCAGCCCGACTAGGGAGGGGACTGAAGCTTTCTTT.

This chain links TRBV7-3 with TRBJ2-7, with D maybe TRBD1 (5 bases). V lost 1 base and J 5 bases, leaving 15 bases between the germline ends. In germline, CDR1 is SGHTA, CDR2 FQGTGA. CDR3 size: 15 residues. This CDR3 reads CASSLMAGMGNEQYF. The DNA of the CDR3 is TGTGCCAGCAGCTTAATGGCAGGGATGGGAAACGAGCAGTACTTC.